The 30 T cell receptor beta chains below come from one sample, sequenced in a study of human T cells and chemical hapten exposure (dated by TCRdb to 2020 to 2023). The method behind the library was RACE. This sample was sequenced with a NextSeq 500. TCRdb ran its own pipeline on the public reads, namely fastp trimming at Q25 and MiXCR clone calling, and kept in-frame beta chains. When rows share a CDR3 protein, they turn into one entry using the most common DNA and genes. The sample table lists 300,000 to 400,000 distinct CDR3 sequences, 4.5% to 5.5% of them with a count of one. About 2.5% of the sample comes from the top ten. In the paper's terms, the time point label means: pre-sensitization, week 0. The treatment or condition label, as the study defines it: therapeutic diphenylcyclopropenone sensitization with weekly scalp DPC. This specimen was whole blood, taken in connection with sensitization to the hapten diphenylcyclopropenone (DPC). Every receptor here comes from a woman in her forties or fifties with alopecia areata. Some clones in this sample may be carry-over from other donors' samples.

This clonotype has at least ten counts. The chain has TRBV7-2 and TRBJ2-5; 8 positions match TRBD2. The germline V gene encodes CDR1 SGHTA and CDR2 FQGNSA. The CDR3 contains 14 residues. J lost 4 bases, V lost 5 bases, and 6 bases had no gene match. CDR3 amino acids: CASSPDGGGETQYF. In DNA form, the CDR3 reads TGTGCCAGCAGCCCAGACGGGGGGGGAGAGACCCAGTACTTC.

This clonotype has just a few counts. This chain uses TRBV7-2 with TRBJ2-6, with D uncertain. This CDR3 contains 15 residues. The germline V gene encodes CDR1 SGHTA and CDR2 FQGNSA. The V end was cut by 2 bases, the J end by 2 bases, with 7 bases between. This CDR3 reads CASSLKMAGANVLTF. CDR3 coding DNA: TGTGCCAGCAGCTTAAAGATGGCTGGGGCCAACGTCCTGACTTTC.

This clonotype was seen only a few times. The CDR3 DNA follows: TGTGCCAGCAGCTTAAGGCGGGAGCCAACAGATACGCAGTATTTT. Its translation is CASSLRREPTDTQYF. The J gene is TRBJ2-3, the V gene TRBV7-8, with TRBD2 matching 7 bases. The CDR3 covers 15 residues. CDR1 is SGHVS and CDR2 is FQNEAQ in the germline V gene. Trimming removed 2 bases from V and 3 bases from J; junction bases left unmatched: 5.

This clonotype was found many times. The chain uses TRBV7-2 and TRBJ2-3; D ambiguous. V lost 5 bases and J lost 2, with 11 bases in between. The CDR3 covers 14 residues. In germline, CDR1 is SGHTA, CDR2 FQGNSA. CDR3 residues: CASSKTGNTDTQYF. CDR3 coding DNA: TGTGCCAGCAGCAAGACTGGCAACACAGATACGCAGTATTTT.

This clonotype was recorded at least ten times. V gene TRBV20-1 combines with J gene TRBJ2-1; D possibly corresponds to TRBD1 (6 bases). This CDR3 spans 11 amino acids. Germline loops: CDR1 DFQATT, CDR2 SNEGSKA (reference sequence). Trimming cost V 1 base and J 14 bases, with 12 bases left between them. CDR3 coding DNA: TGCAGTGCTAGAGTTGTGAAGGGGGAGTTCTTC. Translating gives CSARVVKGEFF.

The CDR3 coding sequence is TGTGCCAGCAGATCACAGGGGGCCACTGAAGCTTTCTTT. Translating it yields CASRSQGATEAFF. The chain is built from TRBV25-1 and TRBJ1-1; 9 positions match TRBD1. The trim removed 6 bases at V and 4 bases at J, leaving 3 bases unmatched. The CDR3 is made up of 13 amino acids. CDR1 MGHDK and CDR2 SYGVNS come from the germline V gene.

This clonotype appeared many times. CDR3 loop: CSAQPPLRNQETQYF. The CDR3 DNA is TGCAGTGCTCAGCCGCCCCTCAGGAATCAAGAGACCCAGTACTTC. This chain links TRBV20-1 with TRBJ2-5; no firm D call. Germline-derived CDR1 and CDR2 are DFQATT and SNEGSKA (reference sequence). Trimming took 5 bases from V and 2 from J, leaving 18 bases between them. The CDR3 sequence is 15 residues long.

This clonotype was recorded a few times. This chain joins TRBV10-3 and TRBJ1-2; 8 bases are shared with TRBD1. This CDR3 spans 15 amino acids. Germline CDR1 is ENHRY and CDR2 is SYGVKD. The V and J ends lost 7 bases and 6 bases, in that order; junction bases with no gene match: 13. The CDR3 DNA reads TGTGCCATCATGAGACAGGGGTTGGGCCAAGATGGCTACACCTTC. This sequence encodes CAIMRQGLGQDGYTF.

This clonotype was seen repeatedly, ten times or more. This chain links TRBV7-9 with TRBJ2-3; TRBD2 matches 14 bases. The CDR3 consists of 15 residues. Germline V gene sequence: CDR1 SEHNR, CDR2 FQNEAQ (reference sequence). After removal of 5 bases from V and 13 bases from J, the junction contained 11 bases not matched to a gene. In DNA form, the CDR3 reads TGTGCCAGCAGCACGGGACTAGCGGGAGCGGCAACGGAGTATTTT. Amino acids: CASSTGLAGAATEYF.

This clonotype was detected many times. The V gene is TRBV27, the J gene TRBJ2-2; the match to TRBD1 covers 9 bases. Germline V gene sequence: CDR1 MNHEY, CDR2 SMNVEV (reference sequence). This CDR3 spans 16 amino acids. The V segment lost 6 bases and the J segment 6 bases; nucleotides outside the gene matches: 11. CDR3 DNA sequence: TGTGCCAGCAGCTTAGCGTTAACAGGGGGCCCCGGGGAGCTGTTTTTT. It specifies CASSLALTGGPGELFF.

This clonotype was seen more than once but under ten times. This chain connects TRBV29-1 to TRBJ2-3, with D unclear. The germline gives CDR1 SQVTM, CDR2 ANQGSEA. This CDR3 region has 14 residues. V lost 0 bases, J lost 4 bases, and 11 bases lay in between. CDR3 residues: CSVEDRVGADTQYF. CDR3 nucleotides: TGCAGCGTTGAAGATCGGGTGGGCGCAGATACGCAGTATTTT.

The table lists this clonotype with many counts. V and J are TRBV12-3 or TRBV12-4 and TRBJ2-2; 10 bases line up with TRBD2. The CDR3 runs 14 residues. The ends lost 7 bases at V and 7 bases at J; junction bases unmatched: 6. The CDR3 DNA reads as TGTGCCAGCATCCTAGCGGGAGTGGTCGGGGAGCTGTTTTTT. This gives the protein CASILAGVVGELFF.

This clonotype showed up many times. This rearrangement joins TRBV5-1 to TRBJ2-1, with a tentative D call TRBD2 (6 bases). Germline V CDR1 and CDR2: SGHRS, YFSETQ. Trimming shortened V by 4 bases and J by 1 base, and 12 bases separated the two germline ends. CDR3 length: 15 amino acids. CDR3 region: CASSVEGRSYNEQFF. The CDR3 DNA reads as TGCGCCAGCAGCGTGGAGGGTCGGTCCTACAATGAGCAGTTCTTC.

The rearrangement links TRBV7-6 to TRBJ1-6; 7 nucleotides agree with TRBD1. The V segment lost 0 bases and the J segment 6 bases; nucleotides outside the gene matches: 2. The CDR3 is made up of 15 amino acids. Germline V lookup: CDR1 SGHVS, CDR2 FNYEAQ. CDR3: CASSLANRGNSPLHF. In DNA, the CDR3 is TGTGCCAGCAGCTTAGCGAACAGGGGTAATTCACCCCTCCACTTT. The full variable domain, rest sourced from reference TRBV7-6 and TRBJ1-6, is GAGVSQSPRYKVTKRGQDVALRCDPISGHVSLYWYRQALGQGPEFLTYFNYEAQQDKSGLPNDRFSAERPEGSISTLTIQRTEQRDSAMYRCASSLANRGNSPLHFGNGTRLTVT.

The chain uses TRBV29-1 and TRBJ2-7, with TRBD1 identical over 7 bases. Per the germline V gene, CDR1 is SQVTM and CDR2 is ANQGSEA. V lost 6 bases, J lost 3 bases, and 5 bases stayed unmatched. This CDR3 spans 12 amino acids. This chain's CDR3 is CSVRDSIYEQYF. For the CDR3, the DNA is TGCAGCGTACGGGACAGTATCTACGAGCAGTACTTC.

This clonotype was counted many times. V is TRBV2 and J is TRBJ1-5; 7 bases are shared with TRBD1. Losses at the gene ends were 5 bases for V and 3 bases for J; bases not matched to a gene: 4. The CDR3 contains 14 residues. CDR1 and CDR2 from the germline V gene are SNHLY and FYNNEI. Here the CDR3 reads CASSSQGFNQPQHF. The CDR3 nucleotides read TGTGCCAGCAGTTCACAGGGGTTCAATCAGCCCCAGCATTTT.

This clonotype was seen a handful of times. The chain joins TRBV20-1 to TRBJ1-1; 7 bases agree with TRBD1. This CDR3 has 14 residues. J was trimmed by 6 bases and V by 5 bases; bases with no gene match: 12. CDR1 and CDR2 (germline): DFQATT, SNEGSKA (reference sequence). The CDR3 DNA is TGCAGTGCTCAGACAGGGCAGGGTGACGCTGAAGCTTTCTTT. Translated: CSAQTGQGDAEAFF.

This clonotype was seen only a few times. The chain is built from TRBV20-1 and TRBJ2-7; TRBD1 matches 7 bases. Germline V gene sequence: CDR1 DFQATT, CDR2 SNEGSKA (reference sequence). This CDR3 is 14 amino acids long. The V segment lost 5 bases and the J segment 2 bases; nucleotides outside the gene matches: 9. The DNA of the CDR3 is TGCAGTGCTTACCCCTTGACAGGGACCTACGAGCAGTACTTC. It specifies CSAYPLTGTYEQYF.

This clonotype was seen many times. The J gene is TRBJ2-7, the V gene TRBV11-2; D remains unclear. The CDR3 is made up of 13 amino acids. Trimming pared 5 bases from V and 6 bases from J, leaving 14 bases between. CDR1 and CDR2 from the germline V gene are SGHAT and FQNNGV. CDR3 protein: CASSPHSLGEQYF. The CDR3 region has the DNA TGTGCCAGCAGCCCACACAGCCTCGGCGAGCAGTACTTC.

This clonotype was observed at least ten times. The chain combines TRBV9 with TRBJ2-7, with D perhaps matching TRBD1 or TRBD2 (5 bases each). CDR1 is SGDLS and CDR2 is YYNGEE in the germline V gene. This CDR3 is 16 amino acids long. V was pared by 4 bases and J by 0 bases, with 17 bases between. The CDR3 DNA is TGTGCCAGCAGCTCTCCTTTGGCAGGGAGCTCCTACGAGCAGTACTTC. It codes for CASSSPLAGSSYEQYF.

This sequence joins TRBV12-3 or TRBV12-4 and TRBJ2-1; 7 bases map to TRBD1. The length of the CDR3 is 14 residues. After removal of 3 bases from V and 5 bases from J, the junction contained 4 bases not matched to a gene. The CDR3 sequence is CASSFGTANNEQFF. The CDR3 DNA sequence: TGTGCCAGCAGTTTCGGGACAGCTAACAATGAGCAGTTCTTC.

This chain uses TRBV6-9 with TRBJ2-7; unclear D gene. There are 14 residues in the CDR3. Germline CDR1 MNHGY, CDR2 SVAAGI. V lost 4 bases to trimming and J lost 3 bases, with 13 bases between them. The CDR3 reads CASSSPRADYEQYF. The CDR3 DNA sequence: TGTGCCAGCAGTTCCCCTCGAGCTGACTACGAGCAGTACTTC.

This clonotype turned up a few times. The V call is TRBV29-1, the J call TRBJ1-1; tentatively, D is TRBD1 (5 bases). The V and J ends lost 6 bases and 0 bases respectively, with 11 bases between them. The CDR3 sequence is 13 residues long. Germline-derived CDR1 and CDR2 are SQVTM and ANQGSEA. The CDR3 sequence is CSVYRRLNTEAFF. DNA for the CDR3: TGCAGCGTGTACAGGCGCTTGAACACTGAAGCTTTCTTT.

This clonotype was detected only a few times. This chain links TRBV15 with TRBJ2-7; 7 bases are a match to TRBD1. The CDR3 sequence is 16 residues long. Trimming took 2 bases from V and 2 from J; bases not matched to a gene: 9. Per the germline V gene, CDR1 is LNHNV and CDR2 is YYDKDF (reference sequence). CDR3 sequence reads: CATSRLQGLGAYEQYF. The CDR3 DNA reads as TGTGCCACCAGCAGACTACAGGGGCTGGGCGCCTACGAGCAGTACTTC.

This chain links TRBV5-1 with TRBJ2-3, with TRBD2 matching over 9 bases. The V gene's germline CDR1 is SGHRS and CDR2 YFSETQ. The CDR3 length is 17 residues. Unmatched junction bases numbered 10, after V lost 3 bases and J lost 2 bases. This CDR3 reads CASSSLSSGSATDTQYF. The CDR3 region has the DNA TGCGCCAGCAGCTCGCTTAGTAGCGGGAGTGCCACAGATACGCAGTATTTT.

The sample holds many counts of this clonotype. The chain carries TRBV12-3 or TRBV12-4 and TRBJ1-5, with a tentative D call TRBD1 (6 bases). V dropped 6 bases and J dropped 6 bases, with 15 bases sitting between them. This CDR3 is 14 amino acids long. The CDR3 coding sequence is TGTGCCAGCAGAATGTCGGGGGCCGGTCAGCCCCAGCATTTT. This translates into CASRMSGAGQPQHF.

This clonotype was seen ten or more times. The chain is built from TRBV7-2 and TRBJ2-1, with 13 bases aligning to TRBD2. V lost 6 bases, J lost 10 bases, and 6 bases stayed unmatched. The germline CDR1 and CDR2 sequences are SGHTA and FQGNSA. There are 14 residues in the CDR3. This CDR3 reads CASRRTSGSFEQFF. For the CDR3, the DNA is TGTGCCAGCAGAAGGACTAGCGGGAGTTTCGAGCAGTTCTTC.

At least ten counts were recorded for this clonotype. The chain is built from TRBV7-2 and TRBJ1-5, with D possibly matching TRBD1 (6 bases). This CDR3 has 15 amino acids. CDR1 and CDR2 from the germline V gene are SGHTA and FQGNSA. With 4 bases removed from V and 2 bases from J, the gap between germline ends came to 12 bases. In DNA form, the CDR3 reads TGTGCCAGCAGCTCGAGTACAGGGCGCAATCAGCCCCAGCATTTT. Amino acid sequence: CASSSSTGRNQPQHF.

This clonotype was seen a few times. The gene calls are TRBV29-1 and TRBJ1-2; TRBD1 agrees at 7 bases. The CDR3 covers 13 residues. Germline-derived CDR1 and CDR2 are SQVTM and ANQGSEA. V was pared by 2 bases and J by 7 bases, with 7 bases of the junction left unmatched. CDR3: CSVEISTGFGYTF. The CDR3 DNA follows: TGCAGCGTTGAAATATCGACAGGGTTTGGCTACACCTTC.

V gene TRBV2 combines with J gene TRBJ1-2, with D possibly TRBD1 on 5 matching bases. Germline assignment: CDR1 SNHLY and CDR2 FYNNEI. This CDR3 spans 15 amino acids. V was cut by 2 bases and J by 4 bases, with 14 bases left in between. CDR3 nucleotide sequence: TGTGCCAGCAGTGAATGGCAGGGATCTACCTATGGCTACACCTTC. It encodes CASSEWQGSTYGYTF. Looking up the rest from reference TRBV2 and TRBJ1-2 gives the full variable domain: EPEVTQTPSHQVTQMGQEVILRCVPISNHLYFYWYRQILGQKVEFLVSFYNNEISEKSEIFDDQFSVERPDGSNFTLKIRSTKLEDSAMYFCASSEWQGSTYGYTFGSGTRLTVV.